This T cell receptor beta chain was captured by sequencing in a study of early T cells in non-severe SARS-CoV-2 infection. This clonotype showed up just a few times. Its antigen is undetermined. Germline V gives CDR1 LNHDA, CDR2 SQIVND (reference sequence). V shed 4 bases and J 2 bases; nucleotides not matched to a gene: 1. This CDR3 has 15 amino acids. Molecules of cDNA were individually given unique molecular identifiers that were attached to them. TCRdb ran MiXCR on the 5' RACE reads and lists one entry per CDR3 protein. Among some 61,000 distinct CDR3 sequences listed, roughly 10% were seen once. Study-level findings and limits: VDJdb matching skewed toward anti-spike CD8 responses, missing private and CD4 specificities.

The TCR comes from an adult who was a healthcare worker with PCR-confirmed SARS-CoV-2 infection or an uninfected control (not recorded which). The chain carries TRBV19 and TRBJ2-7; TRBD2 matches 14 bases. What was sequenced was whole blood. CDR3 sequence: CASSKGLAGAYEQYF. CDR3 nucleotide sequence: TGTGCCAGTAGTAAGGGACTAGCGGGGGCCTACGAGCAGTACTTC. The full variable domain, completed using reference TRBV19 and TRBJ2-7, is DGGITQSPKYLFRKEGQNVTLSCEQNLNHDAMYWYRQDPGQGLRLIYYSQIVNDFQKGDIAEGYSVSREKKESFPLTVTSAQKNPTAFYLCASSKGLAGAYEQYFGPGTRLTVT.